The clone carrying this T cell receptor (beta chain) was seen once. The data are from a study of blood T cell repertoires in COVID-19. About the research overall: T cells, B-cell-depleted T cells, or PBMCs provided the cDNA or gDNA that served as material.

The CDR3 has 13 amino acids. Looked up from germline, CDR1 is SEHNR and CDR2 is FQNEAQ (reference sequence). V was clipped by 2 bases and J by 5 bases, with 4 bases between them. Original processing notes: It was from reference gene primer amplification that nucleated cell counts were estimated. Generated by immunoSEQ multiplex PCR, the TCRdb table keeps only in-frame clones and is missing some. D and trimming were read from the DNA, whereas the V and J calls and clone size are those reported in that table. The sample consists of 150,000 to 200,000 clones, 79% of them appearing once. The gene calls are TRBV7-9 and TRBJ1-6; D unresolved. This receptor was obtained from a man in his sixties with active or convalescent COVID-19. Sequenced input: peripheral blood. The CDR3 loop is CASSLQNNSPLHF. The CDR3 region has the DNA TGTGCCAGCAGCTTACAGAATAATTCACCCCTCCACTTT. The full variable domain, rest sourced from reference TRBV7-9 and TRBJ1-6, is DTGVSQNPRHKITKRGQNVTFRCDPISEHNRLYWYRQTLGQGPEFLTYFQNEAQLEKSRLLSDRFSAERPKGSFSTLEIQRTEQGDSAMYLCASSLQNNSPLHFGNGTRLTVT.